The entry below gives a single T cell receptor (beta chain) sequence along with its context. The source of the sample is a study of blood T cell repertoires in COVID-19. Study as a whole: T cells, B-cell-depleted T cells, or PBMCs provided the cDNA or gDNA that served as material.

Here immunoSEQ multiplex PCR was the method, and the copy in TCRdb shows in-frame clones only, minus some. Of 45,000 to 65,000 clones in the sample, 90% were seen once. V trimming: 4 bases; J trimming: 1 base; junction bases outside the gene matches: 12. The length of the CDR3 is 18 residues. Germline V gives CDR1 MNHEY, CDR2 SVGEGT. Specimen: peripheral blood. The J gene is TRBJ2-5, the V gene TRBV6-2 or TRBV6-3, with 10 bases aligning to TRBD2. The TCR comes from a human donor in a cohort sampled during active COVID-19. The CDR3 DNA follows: TGTGCCAGCAGTTCTCTTCCGGGACTAGCGACGATCCAAGAGACCCAGTACTTC. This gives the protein CASSSLPGLATIQETQYF.